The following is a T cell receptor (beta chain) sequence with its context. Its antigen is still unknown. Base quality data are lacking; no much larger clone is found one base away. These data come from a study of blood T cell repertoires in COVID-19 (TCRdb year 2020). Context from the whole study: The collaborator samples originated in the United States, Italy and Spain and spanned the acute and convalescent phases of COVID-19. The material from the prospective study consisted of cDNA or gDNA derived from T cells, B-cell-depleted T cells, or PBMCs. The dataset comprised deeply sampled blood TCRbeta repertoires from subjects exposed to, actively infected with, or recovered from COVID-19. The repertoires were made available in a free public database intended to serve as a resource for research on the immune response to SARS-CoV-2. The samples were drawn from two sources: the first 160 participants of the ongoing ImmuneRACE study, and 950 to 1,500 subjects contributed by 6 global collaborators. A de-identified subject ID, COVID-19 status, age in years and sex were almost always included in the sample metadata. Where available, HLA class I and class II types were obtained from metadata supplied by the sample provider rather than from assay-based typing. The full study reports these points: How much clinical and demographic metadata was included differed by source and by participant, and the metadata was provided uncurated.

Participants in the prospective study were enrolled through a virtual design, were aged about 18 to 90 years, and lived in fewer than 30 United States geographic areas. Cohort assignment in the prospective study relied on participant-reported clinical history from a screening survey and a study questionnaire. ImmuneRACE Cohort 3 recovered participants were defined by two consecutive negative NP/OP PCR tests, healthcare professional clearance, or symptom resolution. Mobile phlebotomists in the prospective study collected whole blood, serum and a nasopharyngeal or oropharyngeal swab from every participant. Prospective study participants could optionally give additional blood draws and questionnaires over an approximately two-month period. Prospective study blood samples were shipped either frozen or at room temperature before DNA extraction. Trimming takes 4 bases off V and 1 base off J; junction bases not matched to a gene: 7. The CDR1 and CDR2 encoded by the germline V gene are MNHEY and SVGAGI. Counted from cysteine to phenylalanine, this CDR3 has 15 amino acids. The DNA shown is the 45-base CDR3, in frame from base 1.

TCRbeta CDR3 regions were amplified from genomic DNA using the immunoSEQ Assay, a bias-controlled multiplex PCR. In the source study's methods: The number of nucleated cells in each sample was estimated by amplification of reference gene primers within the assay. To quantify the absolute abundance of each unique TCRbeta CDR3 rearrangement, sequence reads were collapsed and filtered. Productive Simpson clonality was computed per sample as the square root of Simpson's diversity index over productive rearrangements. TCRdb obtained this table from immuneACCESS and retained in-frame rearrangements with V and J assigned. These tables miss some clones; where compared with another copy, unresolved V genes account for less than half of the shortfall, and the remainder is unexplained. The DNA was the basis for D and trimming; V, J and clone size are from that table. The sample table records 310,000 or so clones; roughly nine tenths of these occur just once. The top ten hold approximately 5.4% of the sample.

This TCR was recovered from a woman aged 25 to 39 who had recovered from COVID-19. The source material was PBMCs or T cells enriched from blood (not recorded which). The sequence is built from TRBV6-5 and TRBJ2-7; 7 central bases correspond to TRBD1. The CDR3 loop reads CASSSPGGESYEQYF. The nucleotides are TGTGCCAGCAGTTCCCCAGGGGGAGAGTCCTACGAGCAGTACTTC.